These 30 T cell receptor beta chains came from one sample sequenced in a study of blood T cell repertoires in COVID-19 (dated by TCRdb to the early 2020s). Library generation was performed with the immunoSEQ multiplex PCR assay. As stored in TCRdb, this immuneACCESS dataset retains in-frame rearrangements with V and J assigned. A fraction of the clones does not appear; measured against another copy, unresolved V genes explain less than half of the discrepancy, and the remainder lacks a known reason. The sample has about 260,000 clones on record, around nine tenths of them singletons. The top ten clonotypes cover about 3.4% of the sample. The sequencing sample was made of PBMCs or T cells enriched from blood (not recorded which). The receptors shown here come from a woman aged 35 to 49 who had been exposed to COVID-19.

The chain carries TRBV7-8 and TRBJ2-7, with a tentative D call TRBD1 (7 bases). Per germline, CDR1 SGHVS and CDR2 FQNEAQ. The V end lost 5 bases, the J end lost 6 bases, and 23 bases lay between the germline ends. This CDR3 has 16 residues. CDR3 loop: CASSVGLGAGQIEQYV. The CDR3 bases are TGTGCCAGCAGCGTGGGGCTGGGGGCGGGACAGATCGAGCAGTACGTC.

The chain carries TRBV10-2 and TRBJ1-4, with D possibly TRBD1 on 6 matching bases. The length of the CDR3 is 18 residues. V lost 7 bases, J lost 0 bases, and 21 bases lay in between. Germline lookup yields CDR1 WSHSY and CDR2 SAAADI. DNA of the CDR3: TGCGCCAGCATGGGGCAGGGGTTAAGAGATGCAACTAATGAAAAACTGTTTTTT. It encodes CASMGQGLRDATNEKLFF.

The chain uses TRBV18 and TRBJ2-7; 11 bases align to TRBD1. The length of the CDR3 is 16 residues. The trim removed 3 bases at V and 6 bases at J, leaving 10 bases unmatched. Germline CDR1 reads KGHSH; CDR2 reads LQKENI. DNA for the CDR3: TGTGCCAGCTCACCCCCCCTGGGGACAGGGGGATCCGAGCAGTACTTC. Translating gives CASSPPLGTGGSEQYF.

This clone was recorded only once. V and J are TRBV7-9 and TRBJ1-2; 9 nucleotides match TRBD1. This CDR3 comprises 14 residues. CDR1 is SEHNR, CDR2 FQNEAQ, per germline (reference sequence). J was trimmed by 4 bases and V by 5 bases; bases with no gene match: 5. The CDR3 loop is CASSPPGQGYGYTF. In nucleotides, the CDR3 is TGTGCCAGCAGCCCACCGGGACAGGGCTATGGCTACACCTTC.

The chain carries TRBV5-1 and TRBJ2-7; 11 positions agree with TRBD2. Losses at the gene ends were 4 bases for V and 13 bases for J; bases not matched to a gene: 13. The CDR3 has 14 residues. Germline V lookup: CDR1 SGHRS, CDR2 YFSETQ. CDR3 region: CASSRSPGLAVPYF. The CDR3 DNA sequence: TGCGCCAGCAGCCGTTCACCGGGACTAGCGGTCCCTTACTTC.

This sequence joins TRBV28 and TRBJ1-1, with D possibly matching TRBD1 (6 bases). V was cut by 2 bases and J by 7 bases, with 11 bases left in between. CDR3 length: 13 residues. CDR1 and CDR2 (germline): MDHEN, SYDVKM. CDR3 coding DNA: TGTGCCAGCAGTTTAGCAGGGGCCAATGAAGCTTTCTTT. Translation gives CASSLAGANEAFF.

This chain connects TRBV3-1 (or the pseudogene TRBV3-2) to TRBJ1-2; D unclear. CDR1 and CDR2 (germline): LGHDT, YNNKEL (reference sequence). V was pared by 0 bases and J by 0 bases, with 20 bases between. The CDR3 has 19 residues. The CDR3 region has the DNA TGTGCCAGCAGCCAAGATCGATGGGCCCTCTTGCAGGCTAACTATGGCTACACCTTC. It yields the protein CASSQDRWALLQANYGYTF.

CDR3 DNA sequence: TGTGCCAGCAGGAGGGGATGGACAGATGGCAATCAGCCCCAGCATTTT. Residues: CASRRGWTDGNQPQHF. The chain is built from TRBV27 and TRBJ1-5; the D gene is possibly TRBD1 (6 bases). Germline V gives CDR1 MNHEY, CDR2 SMNVEV (reference sequence). The CDR3 sequence is 16 residues long. V was cut by 6 bases and J by 2 bases, with 17 bases left in between.

This sequence joins TRBV24-1 and TRBJ1-3; 8 nucleotides match TRBD1. Germline lookup yields CDR1 KGHDR and CDR2 SFDVKD. V was pared by 9 bases and J by 4 bases, with 7 bases of the junction left unmatched. The CDR3 totals 14 residues. Here the CDR3 reads CATPTGEKGNTIYF. CDR3 DNA: TGTGCCACCCCGACAGGGGAGAAGGGAAACACCATATATTTT.

The J gene is TRBJ2-3, the V gene TRBV24-1, with D possibly TRBD2 on 6 matching bases. V gave up 0 bases and J gave up 2 bases, with 8 bases separating them. The CDR3 has 15 residues. In germline, CDR1 is KGHDR, CDR2 SFDVKD. The DNA for the CDR3 is TGTGCCACCAGTGATTTGGGGGGGTTCACAGATACGCAGTATTTT. Translation gives CATSDLGGFTDTQYF.

CDR3 loop: CASSSSRDTEAFF. The CDR3 nucleotides read TGTGCCAGCAGCTCCTCCAGGGACACTGAAGCTTTCTTT. The chain couples TRBV7-6 to TRBJ1-1; maybe TRBD1 (5 bases). CDR3 length: 13 residues. V lost 4 bases and J 3 bases, leaving 9 bases between the germline ends. Per the germline V gene, CDR1 is SGHVS and CDR2 is FNYEAQ.

This clone appeared once. Here the CDR3 reads CASSRTGYEQYF. For the CDR3, the DNA is TGTGCCAGCAGCCGTACAGGTTACGAGCAGTACTTC. This chain joins TRBV5-4 and TRBJ2-7; D might be TRBD1 (5 bases). V was shortened by 4 bases and J by 4 bases, with 9 bases between the two germline ends. Germline V lookup: CDR1 SGHNT, CDR2 YYREEE (reference sequence). The CDR3 consists of 12 residues.

This clone was seen only a few times. The gene calls are TRBV2 and TRBJ2-7, with D maybe TRBD2 (7 bases). The CDR3 covers 14 residues. V was trimmed by 6 bases and J by 2 bases, leaving 14 bases between them. In germline, CDR1 is SNHLY, CDR2 FYNNEI. CDR3: CASRPEGGAYEQYF. CDR3 DNA sequence: TGTGCCAGCAGGCCCGAGGGGGGGGCCTACGAGCAGTACTTC.

This rearrangement joins TRBV5-4 to TRBJ1-4; 10 bases match TRBD1. The CDR3 loop spans 12 amino acids. CDR1 SGHNT and CDR2 YYREEE come from the germline V gene (reference sequence). CDR3 region: CAGQGVDEKLFF. Here the CDR3 DNA reads TGTGCAGGACAGGGGGTAGATGAAAAACTGTTTTTT.

The chain has TRBV5-4 and TRBJ2-4; D might be TRBD2 (6 bases). The germline V gene encodes CDR1 SGHNT and CDR2 YYREEE (reference sequence). This CDR3 is 13 amino acids long. V gave up 6 bases and J gave up 15 bases, with 22 bases separating them. DNA of the CDR3: TGTGCCAGCACCGCGGACTATAGCGCGTTGTGGTACTTC. The encoded protein is CASTADYSALWYF.

The gene calls are TRBV4-1 and TRBJ2-2, with 7 nucleotides matching TRBD1. Per germline, CDR1 MGHRA and CDR2 YSYEKL. J gave up 1 base and V 4 bases, and 3 bases lay outside the gene matches. CDR3 size: 15 residues. CDR3 coding DNA: TGCGCCAGCAGCCTACGGACAGGGAACACCGGGGAGCTGTTTTTT. Residues: CASSLRTGNTGELFF.

The genes are TRBV7-6 and TRBJ2-1; D remains ambiguous. Germline V gives CDR1 SGHVS, CDR2 FNYEAQ. The CDR3 totals 13 residues. The V gene lost 5 bases and the J gene lost 3 bases, with 8 bases spanning the gap. The CDR3 DNA sequence: TGTGCCAGCAGCCCGACTTACTACAATGAGCAGTTCTTC. Translated: CASSPTYYNEQFF.

The J gene is TRBJ1-1, the V gene TRBV20-1; TRBD1 agrees at 7 bases. Germline CDR1 DFQATT, CDR2 SNEGSKA (reference sequence). V was clipped by 6 bases and J by 7 bases; unmatched bases: 5. The CDR3 consists of 11 residues. This chain's CDR3 is CSAGGQFEAFF. In DNA form, the CDR3 reads TGCAGTGCCGGGGGACAGTTTGAAGCTTTCTTT.

The chain joins TRBV11-3 to TRBJ1-2, with D possibly TRBD1 on 5 matching bases. V shed 2 bases and J shed 1 base, with 14 bases lying between them. The CDR3 length is 16 residues. Germline V gene data show CDR1 as SGHNT and CDR2 as YENEEA. In nucleotides, the CDR3 is TGTGCCAGCAGCTTAAAGACACCCGGGGGTAACTATGGCTACACCTTC. Protein: CASSLKTPGGNYGYTF.

CDR3 loop: CASSRRGGADTQYF. CDR3 bases: TGCGCCAGCAGCCGGCGTGGGGGCGCAGATACGCAGTATTTT. This chain uses TRBV4-3 with TRBJ2-3; tentative D call: TRBD1 (6 bases). CDR3 size: 14 residues. Germline CDR1 and CDR2: LGHNA and YSLEER. V dropped 4 bases and J dropped 4 bases, with 12 bases sitting between them.

The V gene is TRBV19, the J gene TRBJ1-1; D gene unclear. This CDR3 region has 17 residues. Germline lookup yields CDR1 LNHDA and CDR2 SQIVND (reference sequence). Trimming pared 5 bases from V and 4 bases from J, leaving 23 bases between. As DNA, the CDR3 is TGTGCCAGTAGTCAACGGAAAATCAAAATCAGAGGCACTGAAGCTTTCTTT. This codes for CASSQRKIKIRGTEAFF.

A remark on this clone: A read error may account for a junction end that differs from germline. The gene calls are TRBV5-1 and TRBJ2-3, with a tentative D call TRBD2 (6 bases). From germline, CDR1 is SGHRS and CDR2 YFSETQ. The CDR3 consists of 15 residues. CDR3 sequence: CASSLRGASTDTQYF. DNA of the CDR3: TGTGCCAGCAGCTTACGCGGGGCTAGCACAGATACGCAGTATTTT.

This clone was picked up one time. The rearrangement links TRBV5-1 to TRBJ2-5; 9 nucleotides align to TRBD1. The V and J ends lost 0 bases and 5 bases, in that order; junction bases with no gene match: 2. The CDR3 runs 14 residues. Germline CDR1 SGHRS, CDR2 YFSETQ. Written as DNA, the CDR3 is TGCGCCAGCAGCTTGGGGGGGACAGGGGAGACCCAGTACTTC. As protein: CASSLGGTGETQYF.

This clone was recorded only once. The chain links TRBV18 to TRBJ2-6; D might be TRBD2 (5 bases). V lost 1 base and J 3 bases, leaving 10 bases between the germline ends. The germline V gene has CDR1 KGHSH and CDR2 LQKENI. CDR3 length: 16 residues. CDR3: CASSPREGNGANVLTF. DNA for the CDR3: TGTGCCAGCTCACCACGTGAGGGAAATGGGGCCAACGTCCTGACTTTC. The full variable domain, in which reference TRBV18 and TRBJ2-6 provide the parts outside the CDR3, is NAGVMQNPRHLVRRRGQEARLRCSPMKGHSHVYWYRQLPEEGLKFMVYLQKENIIDESGMPKERFSAEFPKEGPSILRIQQVVRGDSAAYFCASSPREGNGANVLTFGAGSRLTVL.

The chain joins TRBV29-1 to TRBJ1-1; 12 bases are a match to TRBD1. The CDR3 extends over 15 amino acids. Unmatched junction bases numbered 6, after V lost 7 bases and J lost 0 bases. Germline V gene lookup returns CDR1 SQVTM and CDR2 ANQGSEA. DNA for the CDR3: TGCAGCGGTGCCGGGACAGGGGGCTTGAACACTGAAGCTTTCTTT. Its protein is CSGAGTGGLNTEAFF.

The chain's CDR3 is CASSFREFTGELFF. Here the CDR3 DNA reads TGTGCCAGCAGCTTTAGGGAGTTTACCGGGGAGCTGTTTTTT. The gene calls are TRBV11-3 and TRBJ2-2, with D maybe TRBD2 (5 bases). CDR1 SGHNT and CDR2 YENEEA come from the germline V gene. V was shortened by 3 bases and J by 5 bases, with 10 bases between the two germline ends. The CDR3 consists of 14 residues. Full variable domain (outside the CDR3, taken from reference TRBV11-3 and TRBJ2-2): EAGVVQSPRYKIIEKKQPVAFWCNPISGHNTLYWYLQNLGQGPELLIRYENEEAVDDSQLPKDRFSAERLKGVDSTLKIQPAELGDSAVYLCASSFREFTGELFFGEGSRLTVL.

The chain employs TRBV7-9 and TRBJ1-4; tentative D call: TRBD1 (6 bases). The germline V gene has CDR1 SEHNR and CDR2 FQNEAQ (reference sequence). This CDR3 is 15 amino acids long. Deletions cut 4 bases from V and 7 bases from J, with 16 bases between. In DNA, the CDR3 is TGTGCCAGCAGCTCCTCGGGGGGCCTGGGTGAAAAACTGTTTTTT. Translated, it gives CASSSSGGLGEKLFF.

This clone was seen only once. The rearrangement uses TRBV6-4 and TRBJ2-3; 7 nucleotides match TRBD1. CDR3 size: 14 residues. Per the germline V gene, CDR1 is MRHNA and CDR2 is SNTAGT. V lost 5 bases, J lost 4 bases, and 6 bases stayed unmatched. CDR3 region: CASSPRGPSDTQYF. The CDR3 DNA follows: TGTGCCAGCAGTCCGAGGGGGCCGTCAGATACGCAGTATTTT.

Concerning this clone: At one end the junction does not follow the germline gene, possibly because of a read error. The rearrangement links TRBV5-1 to TRBJ1-1; 8 positions agree with TRBD1. Germline V CDR1 and CDR2: SGHRS, YFSETQ. CDR3 length: 15 residues. In DNA, the CDR3 is TGTGCCAGCAGCTTAGCGGACAGGGCGTCGGGTGAAGCTTTCTTT. Translated, it gives CASSLADRASGEAFF.

The V gene is TRBV5-1, the J gene TRBJ2-5, with D possibly matching TRBD2 (5 bases). This CDR3 has 14 residues. Germline V lookup: CDR1 SGHRS, CDR2 YFSETQ. V lost 0 bases to trimming and J lost 2 bases, with 8 bases between them. The CDR3 protein is CASSLGLAQETQYF. Here the CDR3 DNA reads TGCGCCAGCAGCTTGGGGCTAGCACAAGAGACCCAGTACTTC.